This T cell receptor beta chain was retrieved from a study of cytomegalovirus exposure and HLA in healthy donors. PCR primers comprised 60 Vbeta and 13 Jbeta primers. Per the study methods: A follow-up analysis tallied around 80 million unique TCR beta chains, roughly 11 million shared. Assay: immunoSEQ multiplex PCR; the TCRdb copy retains only in-frame clones and omits some. V and J calls plus clone size are reproduced from that table; the DNA served to infer D and trimming. The table has tens of thousands of clones, 80% seen once; the top ten hold 5.5% to 7%. On this clone: Its antigen is not identified. The junction departs from germline at one end; a sequencing error may be responsible.

Study-level results: As confirmed in vitro, a few CMV-associated chains were specific for CMV antigens. TCR beta V- and J-gene trimming, according to a later analysis, was linked to a missense DCLRE1C variant. When presence/absence was analysed, sequencing depth was taken to be roughly uniform across donors.

The CDR3 has 14 residues. Germline assignment: CDR1 SGHDN and CDR2 FVKESK. The rearrangement uses TRBV14 and TRBJ2-1; no firm D call. Material for sequencing was PBMCs. The receptor was isolated from a male donor in good health and CMV-seronegative. The CDR3 nucleotides read TGTGCCAGCAGCCAAGATCCCGCCCTAAATGGGCAGTTCTTC. This encodes CASSQDPALNGQFF.